This TCR beta chain was identified in a study of CD8 T cells in Susac syndrome. Germline V gene sequence: CDR1 LNHNV, CDR2 YYDKDF (reference sequence). J was trimmed by 7 bases and V by 0 bases; bases with no gene match: 5. The CDR3 length is 14 residues. Reverse transcription of roughly 0.5 to 1 ug RNA was carried out with random hexamers. Amplification of TCR beta CDR3 was carried out by immunoSEQ multiplex PCR, which covered 54 Vbeta and 13 Jbeta segments. MiXCR, run by TCRdb on the immunoSEQ multiplex PCR reads, gives a single entry per CDR3 protein. The sample consists of some 160,000 distinct CDR3 sequences, approximately 95% of them appearing once.

The sequence was collected from a human donor with multiple sclerosis. Sequencing was carried out using CD8+ T cells from PBMCs. This chain links TRBV15 with TRBJ1-2; 7 bases line up with TRBD1. CDR3 loop: CATSREGGGLGYTF. The CDR3 bases are TGTGCCACCAGCAGAGAGGGAGGGGGCCTTGGCTACACCTTC.